This TCR beta chain appears in the sequencing data of a study of T cells after yellow fever vaccination. Study-wide results and caveats: It was a small share of clonotypes that appeared in both CD4 and CD8 compartments.

Each CDR3 protein is one row after TCRdb ran MiXCR on the 5' RACE reads. The repertoire holds over 150,000 distinct CDR3 sequences, around 7% seen once, with 2.5% in the top ten. Of note for this clonotype: Its antigen is unidentified.

CDR3 length: 13 residues. CDR1 KGHDR and CDR2 SFDVKD come from the germline V gene. V lost 1 base and J lost 7, with 7 bases in between. This TCR was recovered from a man aged 18 to 35 who received the YFV17D yellow fever vaccine. The gene calls are TRBV24-1 and TRBJ2-1; D is uncertain. Sequencing used CD4+ T cells sorted from PBMCs, obtained less than 6 days after the first yellow fever vaccination. This chain's CDR3 is CATSDFTANEQFF. The DNA for the CDR3 is TGTGCCACCAGTGATTTCACAGCTAATGAGCAGTTCTTC.